A selection of T cell receptor beta chains follows, all from one sample in a study of shared clonotypes between healthy human individuals. Libraries were prepared by immunoSEQ multiplex PCR; TCRdb keeps only in-frame clonotypes and omits some of them. This sample has under 2,000,000 clones, with about 95% found just once. Sequenced material: naive CD8+ T cells sorted from blood. Receptor source: a man between 18 and 29 years old in good health. CDR3s include the opening cysteine and the closing phenylalanine or tryptophan. The order of the fields is CDR3 DNA, CDR3 protein, J gene, D gene, V gene, clone size. A D gene is named only where the DNA matches it firmly. A row's size may be missing; if present it is once, few, many or a size class.

cdr3_nt: TGTGCCACCAGCAGAGTTTCGGACGTATGGCATTTT
cdr3_aa: CATSRVSDVWHF
j_call: TRBJ1-5
d_call: NA
v_call: TRBV15
clone_size: few

cdr3_nt: TGTGCCAGCAGCTCATGGACTAGCGGGACACAAGAGACCCAGTACTTC
cdr3_aa: CASSSWTSGTQETQYF
j_call: TRBJ2-5
d_call: TRBD2
v_call: TRBV11-2
clone_size: NA

cdr3_nt: TGTGCCAGCAGCTGGGACAGGTCGACAGATACGCAGTATTTT
cdr3_aa: CASSWDRSTDTQYF
j_call: TRBJ2-3
d_call: TRBD1
v_call: TRBV5-6
clone_size: NA

cdr3_nt: TGCGCCAGCAGCCAAGATAGGACGGGATACTCCTACAATGAGCAGTTCTTC
cdr3_aa: CASSQDRTGYSYNEQFF
j_call: TRBJ2-1
d_call: NA
v_call: TRBV4-1
clone_size: NA

cdr3_nt: TGTGCCAGCAGTTTGGAGGGGACCTCGAACACCGGGGAGCTGTTTTTT
cdr3_aa: CASSLEGTSNTGELFF
j_call: TRBJ2-2
d_call: NA
v_call: TRBV28
clone_size: NA

cdr3_nt: TGTGCCAGCAGCGAGAGGGACCGGTTTTGGCAGGAGCCCTACAATGAGCAGTTCTTC
cdr3_aa: CASSERDRFWQEPYNEQFF
j_call: TRBJ2-1
d_call: NA
v_call: TRBV9
clone_size: NA

cdr3_nt: TGTGCCAGCAGTAGCGGAGGTGAGCAGTTCTTC
cdr3_aa: CASSSGGEQFF
j_call: TRBJ2-1
d_call: NA
v_call: TRBV27
clone_size: NA

cdr3_nt: TGTGCCATCAGTGATCCAGGGAGAGGGGAGTTCTTC
cdr3_aa: CAISDPGRGEFF
j_call: TRBJ2-1
d_call: NA
v_call: TRBV10-3
clone_size: once

cdr3_nt: TGTGCCAGCAGCCACGGACTCTCTGGAAACACCATATATTTT
cdr3_aa: CASSHGLSGNTIYF
j_call: TRBJ1-3
d_call: NA
v_call: TRBV25-1
clone_size: NA

cdr3_nt: TGCGCCAGCAGCCAATATCAGAGCGGTAGCTCCTACAATGAGCAGTTCTTC
cdr3_aa: CASSQYQSGSSYNEQFF
j_call: TRBJ2-1
d_call: NA
v_call: TRBV4-1
clone_size: NA

cdr3_nt: TGTGCCAGCAGCCTTCAGGGGTCGTCCTGGGAGCAGTACTTC
cdr3_aa: CASSLQGSSWEQYF
j_call: TRBJ2-7
d_call: NA
v_call: TRBV28
clone_size: NA

cdr3_nt: TGCAGCGTTGAAGCGGGACAGTCCTACGAGCAGTACTTC
cdr3_aa: CSVEAGQSYEQYF
j_call: TRBJ2-7
d_call: TRBD1
v_call: TRBV29-1
clone_size: NA

cdr3_nt: TGTGCCAGCAGCTTAGTAGCCAGGGACGAGCAGTACTTC
cdr3_aa: CASSLVARDEQYF
j_call: TRBJ2-7
d_call: NA
v_call: TRBV7-9
clone_size: NA

cdr3_nt: TGCAGCGTGGACGTAGCTGGGGAGTATGAGCAGTTCTTC
cdr3_aa: CSVDVAGEYEQFF
j_call: TRBJ2-1
d_call: NA
v_call: TRBV29-1
clone_size: NA

cdr3_nt: TGTGCCAGCAGCTTTCGCAGGGCGAAAGACGAGCAGTACTTC
cdr3_aa: CASSFRRAKDEQYF
j_call: TRBJ2-7
d_call: NA
v_call: TRBV7-6
clone_size: NA

cdr3_nt: TGTGCCAGCAGTGCTCTAGACAGGGTCTGGAACAATGAGCAGTTCTTC
cdr3_aa: CASSALDRVWNNEQFF
j_call: TRBJ2-1
d_call: TRBD1
v_call: TRBV25-1
clone_size: NA

cdr3_nt: TGTGCCAGCAGCCCATATGAGGCGGGGGGAAACATTCAGTACTTC
cdr3_aa: CASSPYEAGGNIQYF
j_call: TRBJ2-4
d_call: TRBD2
v_call: TRBV9
clone_size: NA

cdr3_nt: TGTGCCAGCAGCCCACCGGGACAGGGGCCCGGGGAGCTGTTTTTT
cdr3_aa: CASSPPGQGPGELFF
j_call: TRBJ2-2
d_call: TRBD1
v_call: TRBV28
clone_size: NA

cdr3_nt: TGTGCCAGCAGCTTAGGGACAGTAGCTCATGAGCAGTTCTTC
cdr3_aa: CASSLGTVAHEQFF
j_call: TRBJ2-1
d_call: NA
v_call: TRBV7-6
clone_size: NA

cdr3_nt: TGCGCCAGCAGCCCGAGCTCGGGCACAGATACGCAGTATTTT
cdr3_aa: CASSPSSGTDTQYF
j_call: TRBJ2-3
d_call: NA
v_call: TRBV4-1
clone_size: NA

cdr3_nt: TGTGCCAGTACCCCGGGAACTAACTATGGCTACACCTTC
cdr3_aa: CASTPGTNYGYTF
j_call: TRBJ1-2
d_call: NA
v_call: TRBV19
clone_size: NA

cdr3_nt: TGCGCCAGCAGCGACGGACAGGGACTCACCTATGGCTACACCTTC
cdr3_aa: CASSDGQGLTYGYTF
j_call: TRBJ1-2
d_call: TRBD1
v_call: TRBV5-1
clone_size: NA

cdr3_nt: TGTGCCAGCAGCCAAGGCCCTGGACAGGGCGATTACAATGAGCAGTTCTTC
cdr3_aa: CASSQGPGQGDYNEQFF
j_call: TRBJ2-1
d_call: TRBD1
v_call: TRBV14
clone_size: NA

cdr3_nt: TGTGCCAGCACCCCCCCCCGGGGGCTTGCCGGGGAGCTGTTTTTT
cdr3_aa: CASTPPRGLAGELFF
j_call: TRBJ2-2
d_call: NA
v_call: TRBV6-1
clone_size: NA

cdr3_nt: TGTGCCAGCAGCCCCGGGACAGGCATTTTGAACACTGAAGCTTTCTTT
cdr3_aa: CASSPGTGILNTEAFF
j_call: TRBJ1-1
d_call: TRBD1
v_call: TRBV27
clone_size: NA

cdr3_nt: TGCGCCAGCAGCCAAGATCGTGGGAGCACCGGGGAGCTGTTTTTT
cdr3_aa: CASSQDRGSTGELFF
j_call: TRBJ2-2
d_call: NA
v_call: TRBV4-3
clone_size: NA

cdr3_nt: TGTGCCAGCAGCTTAGTAATAGATTACTACAATGAGCAGTTCTTC
cdr3_aa: CASSLVIDYYNEQFF
j_call: TRBJ2-1
d_call: NA
v_call: TRBV7-8
clone_size: NA

cdr3_nt: TGTGCCAGCAGCTTAGTGGGTGGCACTGGGGAGCTGTTTTTT
cdr3_aa: CASSLVGGTGELFF
j_call: TRBJ2-2
d_call: NA
v_call: TRBV7-9
clone_size: NA

cdr3_nt: TGTGCCAGCTCACAGTTGCGATCCTACAATGAGCAGTTCTTC
cdr3_aa: CASSQLRSYNEQFF
j_call: TRBJ2-1
d_call: NA
v_call: TRBV6-5
clone_size: NA

cdr3_nt: TGTGCCAGCATTCCACTAGCGGCGAACACCGGGGAGCTGTTTTTT
cdr3_aa: CASIPLAANTGELFF
j_call: TRBJ2-2
d_call: TRBD2
v_call: TRBV2
clone_size: NA

cdr3_nt: TGTGCCAGCAGTTACTACGACGGGTATCAGCCCCAGCATTTT
cdr3_aa: CASSYYDGYQPQHF
j_call: TRBJ1-5
d_call: NA
v_call: TRBV6-5
clone_size: NA

cdr3_nt: TGCGCCAGCAGCTTAGCAGGGGGCCCAGATACGCAGTATTTT
cdr3_aa: CASSLAGGPDTQYF
j_call: TRBJ2-3
d_call: TRBD1
v_call: TRBV5-1
clone_size: once

cdr3_nt: TGTGCCTGGAGTGACAGACCGGGGTTGAACACTGAAGCTTTCTTT
cdr3_aa: CAWSDRPGLNTEAFF
j_call: TRBJ1-1
d_call: NA
v_call: TRBV30
clone_size: NA

cdr3_nt: TGTGCCAGCAGCTTAGGTTCCGGTTATGGGAGCAATCAGCCCCAGCATTTT
cdr3_aa: CASSLGSGYGSNQPQHF
j_call: TRBJ1-5
d_call: NA
v_call: TRBV11-2
clone_size: NA

cdr3_nt: TGTGCCAGCAGTGAAATACAGGACCAGGGGAACACCGGGGAGCTGTTTTTT
cdr3_aa: CASSEIQDQGNTGELFF
j_call: TRBJ2-2
d_call: NA
v_call: TRBV6-1
clone_size: NA

cdr3_nt: TGCGCCAGCAGCTTGGTAGGGGGCTCCTACGAGCAGTACTTC
cdr3_aa: CASSLVGGSYEQYF
j_call: TRBJ2-7
d_call: NA
v_call: TRBV5-1
clone_size: once

cdr3_nt: TGTGCCAGCAGCTTAGTTATATCCGGGGAGCTGTTTTTT
cdr3_aa: CASSLVISGELFF
j_call: TRBJ2-2
d_call: NA
v_call: TRBV11-2
clone_size: NA

cdr3_nt: TGTGCCAGCAGCTTGAACGTCCTTAGGAACACTGAAGCTTTCTTT
cdr3_aa: CASSLNVLRNTEAFF
j_call: TRBJ1-1
d_call: NA
v_call: TRBV5-5
clone_size: once

cdr3_nt: TGTGCCAGCAGACCACTAGCGGGGGGGCTCCCGAACGAGCAGTACTTC
cdr3_aa: CASRPLAGGLPNEQYF
j_call: TRBJ2-7
d_call: TRBD2
v_call: TRBV7-9
clone_size: NA

cdr3_nt: TGCAGCGTTTTCTCGGGCAGCTCCTACGAGCAGTACTTC
cdr3_aa: CSVFSGSSYEQYF
j_call: TRBJ2-7
d_call: NA
v_call: TRBV29-1
clone_size: once

cdr3_nt: TGTGCCAGCAGTTTTACACAGGGGAACACCTACGAGCAGTACTTC
cdr3_aa: CASSFTQGNTYEQYF
j_call: TRBJ2-7
d_call: TRBD1
v_call: TRBV27
clone_size: NA

cdr3_nt: TGTGCCAGCAGTCTAGCGGGGGGCCCTCAGGAGACCCAGTACTTC
cdr3_aa: CASSLAGGPQETQYF
j_call: TRBJ2-5
d_call: TRBD2
v_call: TRBV28
clone_size: NA